These T cell receptor beta chains were read from a single sample in a study of T-cell reconstitution after alpha-beta-depleted transplantation in children. TCRdb re-derived calls from the PCR reads in MiXCR, one entry per CDR3 protein. The sample consists of just under 350,000 distinct CDR3 sequences, roughly 15% of them appearing once. Source: PBMCs, mostly from graft donor cells, taken 360 days after TCRalphabeta/CD19-depleted stem cell transplant. The receptors stem from a male patient between 2 and 10 years old who had a stem cell transplant for acute lymphoblastic leukemia, so the T cells may come from the graft donor. The CDR3 runs from the conserved cysteine through the conserved F or W. The order of the fields is V gene, J gene, clone size, D gene, CDR3 protein, CDR3 DNA. A D gene is named only where the DNA matches it firmly. Size is omitted from some rows. Given values are once, few, many or a class for expanded clones.

>TRBV28|TRBJ2-5|many|NA
CASSNPGGREETQYF
TGTGCCAGCAGCAACCCTGGAGGGCGAGAAGAGACCCAGTACTTC
>TRBV29-1|TRBJ2-3|NA|NA
CSVRFLVDTQYF
TGCAGCGTTCGCTTTTTAGTGGATACGCAGTATTTT
>TRBV20-1|TRBJ1-2|few|NA
CSAKSGGYTF
TGCAGTGCTAAATCTGGGGGCTACACCTTC
>TRBV6-5|TRBJ1-4|NA|NA
CASRAGEKLFF
TGTGCCAGCAGGGCAGGGGAAAAACTGTTTTTT
>TRBV28|TRBJ1-3|NA|NA
CASSLFGGSSGNTIYF
TGTGCCAGCAGTTTATTTGGGGGCAGCTCTGGAAACACCATATATTTT
>TRBV5-1|TRBJ2-1|few|TRBD2
CASSPYRGLEYEQFF
TGCGCCAGCAGCCCTTACAGAGGACTAGAATATGAGCAGTTCTTC
>TRBV10-3|TRBJ1-4|many|TRBD1
CAISGTANEKLFF
TGTGCCATCTCCGGGACAGCAAATGAAAAACTGTTTTTT
>TRBV18|TRBJ2-2|few|NA
CASSPGQTGELFF
TGTGCCAGCTCACCAGGACAAACCGGGGAGCTGTTTTTT
>TRBV18|TRBJ2-7|NA|NA
CASSPLLGSSYEQYF
TGTGCCAGCTCACCACTACTAGGAAGCTCCTACGAGCAGTACTTC
>TRBV4-1|TRBJ1-2|few|NA
CASSQEDREREVGYGYTF
TGCGCCAGCAGCCAGGAAGACCGAGAAAGGGAAGTAGGCTATGGCTACACCTTC
>TRBV7-7|TRBJ2-1|many|TRBD2
CASSLGLSGGYNEQFF
TGTGCTAGCAGCTTAGGGTTAAGCGGGGGATACAATGAGCAGTTCTTC
>TRBV7-8|TRBJ1-1|NA|TRBD1
CASSFYRGPEAFF
TGTGCCAGCAGCTTTTACAGGGGGCCTGAAGCTTTCTTT
>TRBV5-1|TRBJ2-1|few|NA
CASSGWDTSSYNEQFF
TGCGCCAGCAGCGGATGGGACACGAGCTCCTACAATGAGCAGTTCTTC
>TRBV5-1|TRBJ2-7|NA|NA
CASSLGSLAYEQYF
TGCGCCAGCAGCTTAGGATCCTTGGCATACGAGCAGTACTTC
>TRBV5-1|TRBJ2-7|NA|NA
CASSYSMDYEQYF
TGCGCCAGCAGCTATAGTATGGACTACGAGCAGTACTTC
>TRBV7-8|TRBJ2-7|NA|TRBD1
CASSEGQGDYEQYF
TGTGCCAGCTCTGAGGGACAGGGAGACTACGAGCAGTACTTC
>TRBV2|TRBJ1-6|NA|NA
CASRSGTPNSPLHF
TGTGCCAGCAGATCCGGGACTCCCAATTCACCCCTCCACTTT
>TRBV20-1|TRBJ2-2|many|NA
CSARDVRGATGELFF
TGCAGTGCTAGAGATGTGAGGGGGGCCACCGGGGAGCTGTTTTTT
>TRBV5-1|TRBJ1-5|few|NA
CASSPGSGSNQPQHF
TGCGCCAGCAGCCCGGGCTCCGGTAGCAATCAGCCCCAGCATTTT
>TRBV6-1|TRBJ2-3|NA|TRBD2
CASSPRGAGVREDTQYF
TGTGCCAGCAGTCCCCGTGGAGCGGGAGTCCGGGAAGATACGCAGTATTTT
>TRBV20-1|TRBJ2-1|NA|NA
CSARPDEQFF
TGCAGTGCTAGACCAGATGAGCAGTTCTTC
>TRBV3-1|TRBJ2-5|few|NA
CASSQYFGGFRETQYF
TGTGCCAGCAGCCAGTATTTCGGCGGCTTCAGAGAGACCCAGTACTTC
>TRBV20-1|TRBJ2-7|NA|TRBD1
CSAQTGTVATYEQYF
TGCAGTGCCCAAACCGGGACAGTTGCCACCTACGAGCAGTACTTC
>TRBV7-9|TRBJ2-1|NA|NA
CASSLVGQGYNEQFF
TGTGCCAGCAGCTTAGTAGGGCAGGGATACAATGAGCAGTTCTTC
>TRBV5-1|TRBJ2-2|few|NA
CASSEGENTGELFF
TGCGCCAGCAGTGAAGGGGAGAACACCGGGGAGCTGTTTTTT
>TRBV10-3|TRBJ2-7|NA|NA
CATRVAQAGREQYF
TGTGCCACCCGAGTAGCCCAGGCCGGTCGCGAGCAGTACTTC
>TRBV20-1|TRBJ2-7|many|TRBD2
CSASPSGSTYEQYF
TGCAGTGCTTCTCCAAGCGGGAGTACCTACGAGCAGTACTTC
>TRBV5-1|TRBJ2-3|NA|NA
CASSLGVRANTDTQYF
TGCGCCAGCAGCTTGGGGGTCAGGGCGAACACAGATACGCAGTATTTT
>TRBV4-2|TRBJ2-5|many|NA
CASSFFGNPETQYF
TGTGCCAGCAGCTTTTTCGGGAATCCCGAGACCCAGTACTTC
>TRBV7-2|TRBJ2-7|few|NA
CASSRSGLYEQYF
TGTGCCAGCAGCCGAAGCGGGCTCTACGAGCAGTACTTC
>TRBV20-1|TRBJ2-2|many|NA
CSARQSTGELFF
TGCAGTGCTAGGCAGAGCACCGGGGAGCTGTTTTTT
>TRBV5-1|TRBJ2-1|few|NA
CASSFRDKNEQFF
TGCGCCAGCAGCTTCAGGGACAAAAATGAGCAGTTCTTC
>TRBV29-1|TRBJ1-1|NA|NA
CSVEGGREGALSTEAFF
TGCAGCGTTGAAGGCGGCAGGGAAGGGGCCTTGAGCACTGAAGCTTTCTTT
>TRBV28|TRBJ2-3|NA|NA
CAAGTHTDTQYF
TGTGCCGCCGGGACCCACACAGATACGCAGTATTTT
>TRBV4-1|TRBJ2-3|NA|TRBD1
CASSQDGTGLLRTRRTDTQYF
TGCGCCAGCAGCCAAGATGGGACAGGGTTACTTAGGACTCGACGCACAGATACGCAGTATTTT
>TRBV2|TRBJ2-2|NA|NA
CASSATGYLISPGELFF
TGTGCCAGCAGCGCCACAGGGTACTTGATTTCACCCGGGGAGCTGTTTTTT
>TRBV28|TRBJ2-3|NA|NA
CASSFWAEDTDTQYF
TGTGCCAGCAGTTTCTGGGCCGAGGACACAGATACGCAGTATTTT
>TRBV5-1|TRBJ2-7|NA|TRBD1
CASSLPGQRNYEQYF
TGCGCCAGCAGCTTGCCGGGACAGCGGAACTACGAGCAGTACTTC
>TRBV27|TRBJ1-5|NA|TRBD1
CASSWGQGQPQHF
TGTGCCAGCAGTTGGGGACAGGGCCAGCCCCAGCATTTT
>TRBV20-1|TRBJ2-1|many|NA
CSATTVNNEQFF
TGCAGTGCGACGACAGTCAACAATGAGCAGTTCTTC